A selection of T cell receptor beta chains follows, all from one sample in a study of blood T cell repertoires in COVID-19. This table comes from immunoSEQ multiplex PCR, and its TCRdb copy is limited to in-frame clones, with some not included. The sample has roughly 43,000 clones, 70% to 90% seen once. The specimen sequenced was peripheral blood. The receptors here all came from a man between 60 and 75 years old with active COVID-19. Each CDR3 is given with its conserved first and last residue. The D gene is left open where the match is weak. Clone size appears in some rows only: once, few, many, or a class for an expanded clone.

D	V	J	size	CDR3	DNA
NA	TRBV24-1	TRBJ1-2	NA	CATSDTAGGVYGYTF	TGTGCCACCAGTGATACCGCCGGGGGTGTCTATGGCTACACCTTC
NA	TRBV5-1	TRBJ1-1	NA	CASSLIAGPSEAFF	TGCGCCAGCAGCTTGATAGCGGGCCCGTCTGAAGCTTTCTTT
TRBD1	TRBV7-9	TRBJ2-1	NA	CASEETGLDEQFF	TGTGCCAGCGAAGAGACAGGGTTGGATGAGCAGTTCTTC
TRBD1	TRBV3-1/TRBV3-2	TRBJ2-3	NA	CASSQDRGSGGWSTDTQYF	TGTGCCAGCAGCCAAGATAGGGGGTCAGGGGGCTGGAGTACAGATACGCAGTATTTT
TRBD2	TRBV27	TRBJ2-5	once	CASSRTSGQETQYF	TGTGCCAGCAGCCGGACTAGCGGACAAGAGACCCAGTACTTC
NA	TRBV5-1	TRBJ2-2	NA	CASSFEKQGFAGELFF	TGCGCCAGCAGCTTCGAAAAACAGGGATTTGCCGGGGAGCTGTTTTTT
TRBD2	TRBV7-7	TRBJ2-1	once	CASSLGGGNEQFF	TGTGCCAGCAGCTTAGGGGGGGGAAATGAGCAGTTCTTC
NA	TRBV28	TRBJ2-1	NA	CASSLRSPGIWNEQFF	TGTGCCAGCAGTTTGAGGAGCCCCGGGATATGGAATGAGCAGTTCTTC
TRBD2	TRBV29-1	TRBJ2-5	few	CSVEEGTSGRARGLDQYF	TGCAGCGTTGAAGAGGGGACTAGCGGGAGGGCCCGTGGGCTAGACCAGTACTTC
NA	TRBV27	TRBJ1-2	NA	CASSPTGGGNGYTF	TGTGCCAGCAGCCCCACCGGGGGGGGGAATGGCTACACCTTC
TRBD2	TRBV18	TRBJ2-5	NA	CASSEGLQETQYF	TGTGCCAGCTCAGAGGGACTACAAGAGACCCAGTACTTC
NA	TRBV28	TRBJ1-5	NA	CASFKQGGQPQHF	TGTGCCAGCTTCAAACAGGGTGGTCAGCCCCAGCATTTT
NA	TRBV10-2	TRBJ1-5	NA	CASSDRQVHQPQHF	TGCGCCAGCAGTGACCGGCAGGTTCATCAGCCCCAGCATTTT
NA	TRBV4-1	TRBJ1-2	once	CASSQDTGYGYTF	TGCGCCAGCAGCCAAGACACAGGCTATGGCTACACCTTC
NA	TRBV6-5	TRBJ2-2	NA	CASGGGGGELFF	TGTGCCAGCGGGGGCGGAGGCGGGGAGCTGTTTTTT
NA	TRBV7-2	TRBJ2-7	NA	CASSLAPSSYEQYF	TGTGCCAGCAGCTTAGCCCCTAGTTCCTACGAGCAGTACTTC
NA	TRBV30	TRBJ2-7	NA	CAWSWGQAPSYEQYF	TGTGCCTGGAGTTGGGGGCAGGCTCCCTCCTACGAGCAGTACTTC
TRBD1	TRBV7-9	TRBJ2-7	NA	CASSLADRAYEQYF	TGTGCCAGCAGCTTAGCGGACAGGGCCTACGAGCAGTACTTC
TRBD2	TRBV7-3	TRBJ2-2	NA	CASSPGRAGGPNTGELFF	TGTGCCAGCAGCCCCGGGAGAGCGGGAGGGCCAAACACCGGGGAGCTGTTTTTT
TRBD2	TRBV7-2	TRBJ2-7	NA	CASSFNGAGGEEQYF	TGTGCCAGCAGCTTCAATGGAGCGGGAGGGGAAGAGCAGTACTTC
NA	TRBV6-5	TRBJ1-4	NA	CASSYTRGSNEKLFF	TGTGCCAGCAGTTACACCCGGGGATCTAATGAAAAACTGTTTTTT
TRBD2	TRBV10-2	TRBJ2-1	NA	CASTSTSGRPPGGNEQFF	TGCGCCAGCACCTCGACTAGCGGGAGGCCCCCGGGGGGCAATGAGCAGTTCTTC
NA	TRBV19	TRBJ2-3	NA	CASSIRTASTDTQYF	TGTGCCAGTAGTATAAGGACAGCTAGCACAGATACGCAGTATTTT
NA	TRBV11-2	TRBJ2-3	NA	CASSLDSQGLITDTQYF	TGTGCCAGCAGCTTAGATAGCCAGGGATTAATCACAGATACGCAGTATTTT
NA	TRBV6-5	TRBJ2-5	NA	CASRDSGVQETQYF	TGTGCCAGCAGAGACTCAGGGGTTCAAGAGACCCAGTACTTC
NA	TRBV18	TRBJ1-5	NA	CASSPPLSGNQPQHF	TGTGCCAGCTCACCACCTCTTTCAGGGAATCAGCCCCAGCATTTT
NA	TRBV3-1/TRBV3-2	TRBJ2-7	medium-sized	CASSQVGVGTSYEQYF	TGTGCCAGCAGCCAAGTTGGGGTGGGGACAAGCTACGAGCAGTACTTC
NA	TRBV7-9	TRBJ2-3	NA	CASTEEGSTDTQYF	TGTGCCAGTACGGAGGAGGGTAGCACAGATACGCAGTATTTT
TRBD1	TRBV11-2	TRBJ1-6	NA	CASSLDRVGSPLHF	TGTGCCAGCAGCCTCGACAGGGTGGGATCACCCCTCCACTTT
TRBD1	TRBV7-2	TRBJ2-2	NA	CASSSVTGVTGELFF	TGTGCCAGCAGCTCCGTTACAGGGGTAACCGGGGAGCTGTTTTTT
NA	TRBV28	TRBJ1-6	NA	CASSLGSISLHF	TGTGCCAGCAGTTTAGGCAGTATCTCCCTCCACTTT
TRBD1	TRBV6-2/TRBV6-3	TRBJ2-2	NA	CASSFRRQGPGELFF	TGTGCCAGCAGTTTCCGGAGACAGGGTCCCGGGGAGCTGTTTTTT
NA	TRBV19	TRBJ2-5	NA	CASSYVSETQYF	TGTGCCAGTAGTTATGTATCGGAGACCCAGTACTTC
NA	TRBV2	TRBJ2-1	NA	CASSESLNNEQFF	TGTGCCAGCAGTGAAAGCCTGAACAATGAGCAGTTCTTC
NA	TRBV7-2	TRBJ2-7	NA	CASSQEGLGYEQYF	TGTGCCAGCAGCCAAGAGGGACTGGGTTACGAGCAGTACTTC
TRBD1	TRBV4-2	TRBJ2-7	NA	CASSQDPGTGGGEQYF	TGTGCCAGCAGCCAAGATCCCGGGACAGGGGGAGGGGAGCAGTACTTC
NA	TRBV7-8	TRBJ2-1	NA	CASSLGTANEQFF	TGTGCCAGCAGCTTAGGGACAGCCAATGAGCAGTTCTTC
TRBD2	TRBV11-3	TRBJ2-1	NA	CASSLEAASGRSYNEQFF	TGTGCCAGCAGCTTAGAAGCGGCGAGCGGGAGGTCCTACAATGAGCAGTTCTTC
TRBD1	TRBV7-3	TRBJ1-1	NA	CASSLTPTGPLNTEAFF	TGTGCCAGCAGCTTAACGCCGACAGGGCCCCTGAACACTGAAGCTTTCTTT
TRBD2	TRBV7-8	TRBJ2-7	NA	CASSLVSWTSGSPYEQYF	TGTGCCAGCAGCTTAGTCAGTTGGACTAGCGGGAGCCCCTACGAGCAGTACTTC
TRBD2	TRBV28	TRBJ2-1	NA	CASTGTSGSEQFF	TGTGCCAGTACCGGGACTAGCGGGAGCGAGCAGTTCTTC
NA	TRBV18	TRBJ2-5	NA	CASSRAGDDETQYF	TGTGCCAGCTCACGGGCAGGGGATGACGAGACCCAGTACTTC
NA	TRBV6-2/TRBV6-3	TRBJ1-1	NA	CASSAQGNTEAFF	TGTGCCAGCAGTGCACAGGGGAACACTGAAGCTTTCTTT
NA	TRBV9	TRBJ1-2	once	CASSPPGAGTNYGYTF	TGTGCCAGCAGCCCACCCGGAGCAGGGACAAACTATGGCTACACCTTC
NA	TRBV19	TRBJ2-7	NA	CASSMVGTSYEQYF	TGTGCCAGTAGTATGGTTGGGACATCCTACGAGCAGTACTTC
NA	TRBV7-2	TRBJ1-2	once	CASSFPGGAGYTF	TGTGCCAGCAGCTTTCCGGGGGGCGCGGGCTACACCTTC
NA	TRBV12-5	TRBJ1-5	NA	CASGLNQPQHF	TGTGCTAGTGGTCTCAATCAGCCCCAGCATTTT
NA	TRBV11-3	TRBJ2-1	NA	CASSLGGPQGRGLVYNEQFF	TGTGCCAGCAGCTTAGGAGGCCCCCAAGGGAGAGGGCTTGTTTACAATGAGCAGTTCTTC
NA	TRBV24-1	TRBJ2-3	NA	CATSPLASTDTQYF	TGTGCCACCAGCCCCTTAGCTAGCACAGATACGCAGTATTTT